This T cell receptor beta chain was retrieved from a study of blood T cell repertoires in COVID-19. Study as a whole: Whether acute or convalescent, the COVID-19 samples came from the United States, Italy and Spain. T cells, B-cell-depleted T cells, or PBMCs supplied cDNA or gDNA.

This clone came up once. The trim removed 0 bases at V and 6 bases at J, leaving 7 bases unmatched. Germline lookup yields CDR1 SGHRS and CDR2 YFSETQ. The CDR3 sequence is 16 residues long. Authors' methods: Cell counts per sample came from amplifying reference gene primers. This table comes from immunoSEQ multiplex PCR, and its TCRdb copy is limited to in-frame clones, with some not included. The V and J calls and the clone size are those of that table, but D and trimming were determined from the DNA. The data contain about 180,000 clones, 80% to 90% of them singletons. The rearrangement links TRBV5-1 to TRBJ2-2; 8 bases fit TRBD1. The TCR comes from a man aged 18 to 35 who had recovered from COVID-19. The source material was peripheral blood. The CDR3 region is CASSLAGGGYPGELFF. The CDR3 DNA follows: TGCGCCAGCAGCTTGGCAGGGGGCGGTTACCCCGGGGAGCTGTTTTTT. Drawing the rest from reference TRBV5-1 and TRBJ2-2, the complete variable domain is KAGVTQTPRYLIKTRGQQVTLSCSPISGHRSVSWYQQTPGQGLQFLFEYFSETQRNKGNFPGRFSGRQFSNSRSEMNVSTLELGDSALYLCASSLAGGGYPGELFFGEGSRLTVL.